These 16 T cell receptor beta chains came from one sample sequenced in a study of blood T cell repertoires in COVID-19. Libraries were prepared by immunoSEQ multiplex PCR; TCRdb keeps only in-frame clonotypes and omits some of them. The profile shows 450,000 to 500,000 clones, about 90% of them singletons. Sequenced input: PBMCs or T cells enriched from blood (not recorded which). The receptors originated from a woman aged 18-35 years who had recovered from COVID-19.

The chain couples TRBV19 to TRBJ2-1; TRBD1 matches 11 bases. Trimming cost V 4 bases and J 8 bases; bases outside gene matches: 4. CDR1 and CDR2 (germline): LNHDA, SQIVND (reference sequence). The CDR3 loop spans 14 amino acids. In DNA form, the CDR3 reads TGTGCCAGTAGTACGGGACAGGGGGTCCATGAGCAGTTCTTC. Translating it yields CASSTGQGVHEQFF.

The chain recombines TRBV7-2 with TRBJ2-7; TRBD1 matches at 7 bases. The CDR3 contains 13 residues. V was pared by 4 bases and J by 2 bases, with 2 bases of the junction left unmatched. Germline CDR1 and CDR2: SGHTA and FQGNSA. In nucleotides, the CDR3 is TGTGCCAGCAGCTCGGGACAGCCCTACGAGCAGTACTTC. As protein: CASSSGQPYEQYF.

V and J are TRBV29-1 and TRBJ1-2, with D perhaps TRBD1 (6 bases). Per the germline V gene, CDR1 is SQVTM and CDR2 is ANQGSEA. Trimming pared 1 base from V and 6 bases from J, leaving 15 bases between. This CDR3 has 14 residues. CDR3 nucleotides: TGCAGCGTTGAAGGGGCAGGGGCTAAGGATGGCTACACCTTC. Translation gives CSVEGAGAKDGYTF.

This clone was seen only a few times. J is TRBJ1-2 and V is TRBV19, with a weak D call TRBD1 (6 bases). Per the germline V gene, CDR1 is LNHDA and CDR2 is SQIVND (reference sequence). The ends were cut back, 4 bases at V and 4 bases at J, with 22 bases in the middle. The CDR3 contains 17 residues. The CDR3 sequence is CASSTGTRDLLGYGYTF. CDR3 sequence (DNA): TGTGCCAGTAGTACCGGGACAAGGGACCTCCTCGGCTATGGCTACACCTTC.

This chain connects TRBV30 to TRBJ2-3; D may match TRBD1 or TRBD2 (5 bases each). With 8 bases removed from V and 3 bases from J, the gap between germline ends came to 18 bases. Germline values: CDR1 GTSNPN, CDR2 SVGIG (reference sequence). This CDR3 comprises 14 residues. The CDR3 sequence: CARDRRGPTDTQYF. The DNA for the CDR3 is TGTGCCCGGGACCGTCGTGGGCCAACAGATACGCAGTATTTT.

The chain's CDR3 is CASSSTSGGRDTQYF. For the CDR3, the DNA is TGTGCCAGCAGCTCCACTAGCGGGGGGAGGGATACGCAGTATTTT. This chain connects TRBV7-2 to TRBJ2-3, with 12 bases matching TRBD2. CDR3 size: 15 residues. Germline values: CDR1 SGHTA, CDR2 FQGNSA. V was clipped by 4 bases and J by 6 bases; unmatched bases: 5.

This clone was detected only a few times. Within the sample, other DNA sequences also encode this same CDR3. The V gene is TRBV7-6, the J gene TRBJ1-2; 10 bases line up with TRBD1. Germline V CDR1 and CDR2: SGHVS, FNYEAQ. The J segment lost 5 bases and the V segment lost 3 bases, leaving 0 bases of the junction unmatched. CDR3 length equals 13 residues. CDR3 sequence (DNA): TGTGCCAGCAGCTTGGGACAGGGGTATGGCTACACCTTC. Translation gives CASSLGQGYGYTF.

The chain combines TRBV7-2 with TRBJ1-2; 7 nucleotides align to TRBD1. The CDR3 consists of 14 residues. Germline V gene lookup returns CDR1 SGHTA and CDR2 FQGNSA. V shed 3 bases, J shed 2 bases, and the junction held 3 bases outside the gene matches. The CDR3: CASSLETGNYGYTF. In nucleotides, the CDR3 is TGTGCCAGCAGCTTGGAGACAGGGAACTATGGCTACACCTTC.

The gene calls are TRBV7-9 and TRBJ2-2, with 9 bases that match TRBD2. The CDR3 totals 15 residues. Germline CDR1 and CDR2: SEHNR and FQNEAQ (reference sequence). V lost 6 bases, J lost 1 base, and 3 bases stayed unmatched. The CDR3 spells CASRPLAGNTGELFF. Here the CDR3 DNA reads TGTGCCAGCAGGCCACTAGCGGGGAACACCGGGGAGCTGTTTTTT.

This chain links TRBV10-3 with TRBJ1-6, with 7 bases fitting TRBD1. In germline, CDR1 is ENHRY, CDR2 SYGVKD. This CDR3 region has 16 residues. V was clipped by 4 bases and J by 6 bases; unmatched bases: 9. The CDR3 DNA is TGTGCCATCAGTGCGGACAGGACCCAACTTAATTCACCCCTCCACTTT. Its translation: CAISADRTQLNSPLHF.

The chain is built from TRBV7-9 and TRBJ1-5; D is perhaps TRBD1 (6 bases). Germline CDR1 SEHNR, CDR2 FQNEAQ (reference sequence). The CDR3 length is 11 residues. V was shortened by 8 bases and J by 8 bases, with 10 bases between the two germline ends. Here the CDR3 reads CASGGREPQHF. The CDR3 coding sequence is TGTGCCAGCGGGGGCAGGGAGCCCCAGCATTTT.

J is TRBJ2-5 and V is TRBV7-9; 10 bases fit TRBD1. This CDR3 has 15 amino acids. V lost 6 bases, J lost 5 bases, and 9 bases stayed unmatched. Germline CDR1 is SEHNR and CDR2 is FQNEAQ (reference sequence). CDR3 region: CASSSDRGRVETQYF. CDR3 sequence (DNA): TGTGCCAGCAGTTCCGACAGGGGGCGAGTGGAGACCCAGTACTTC.

This clone has more than one count but fewer than ten. V gene TRBV11-2 combines with J gene TRBJ1-5; D is ambiguous. The CDR3 covers 15 residues. In germline, CDR1 is SGHAT, CDR2 FQNNGV. V lost 1 base, J lost 6 bases, and 13 bases lay in between. CDR3 in DNA: TGTGCCAGCAGCTTAGGCCCCGGGTCGGGTCAGCCCCAGCATTTT. It is translated as CASSLGPGSGQPQHF.

In this sample, this clone turned up once. The chain employs TRBV18 and TRBJ1-2; the match to TRBD1 covers 11 bases. The germline gives CDR1 KGHSH, CDR2 LQKENI. This CDR3 comprises 15 residues. V lost 3 bases to trimming and J lost 6 bases; unmatched junction nucleotides: 6. As DNA, the CDR3 is TGTGCCAGCTCACCGGGACAGGGGGGAAGTCATGGCTACACCTTC. This encodes CASSPGQGGSHGYTF. Drawing the rest from reference TRBV18 and TRBJ1-2, the complete variable domain is NAGVMQNPRHLVRRRGQEARLRCSPMKGHSHVYWYRQLPEEGLKFMVYLQKENIIDESGMPKERFSAEFPKEGPSILRIQQVVRGDSAAYFCASSPGQGGSHGYTFGSGTRLTVV.

The CDR3 spells CASSLVGVMNTEAFF. DNA for the CDR3: TGCGCCAGCAGCTTGGTCGGGGTGATGAACACTGAAGCTTTCTTT. The chain joins TRBV5-1 to TRBJ1-1, with D hard to call. Trimming removed 0 bases at V and 0 bases at J, with 9 bases between. The CDR3 contains 15 residues. Germline V gene sequence: CDR1 SGHRS, CDR2 YFSETQ.

This chain connects TRBV11-3 to TRBJ2-1, with a possible D match to TRBD2 (5 bases). From germline, CDR1 is SGHNT and CDR2 YENEEA. V was shortened by 3 bases and J by 9 bases, with 12 bases between the two germline ends. This CDR3 spans 13 amino acids. CDR3: CASSLWESGEQFF. The CDR3 nucleotides read TGTGCCAGCAGCTTGTGGGAGAGCGGTGAGCAGTTCTTC.